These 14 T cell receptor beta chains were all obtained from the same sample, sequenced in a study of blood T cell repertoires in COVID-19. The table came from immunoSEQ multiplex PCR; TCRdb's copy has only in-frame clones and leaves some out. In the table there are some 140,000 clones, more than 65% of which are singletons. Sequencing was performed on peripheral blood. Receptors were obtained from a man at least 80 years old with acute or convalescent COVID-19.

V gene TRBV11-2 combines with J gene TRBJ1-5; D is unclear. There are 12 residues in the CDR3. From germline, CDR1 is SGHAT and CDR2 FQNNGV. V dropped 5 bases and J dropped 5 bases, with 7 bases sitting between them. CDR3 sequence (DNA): TGTGCCAGCAGCGGGCTTGATCAGCCCCAGCATTTT. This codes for CASSGLDQPQHF.

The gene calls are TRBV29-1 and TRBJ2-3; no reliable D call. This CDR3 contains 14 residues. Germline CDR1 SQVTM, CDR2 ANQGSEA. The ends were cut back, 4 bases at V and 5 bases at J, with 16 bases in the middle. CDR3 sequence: CSVVHAWSLDTQYF. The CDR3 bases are TGCAGCGTTGTCCATGCGTGGTCCCTAGATACGCAGTATTTT.

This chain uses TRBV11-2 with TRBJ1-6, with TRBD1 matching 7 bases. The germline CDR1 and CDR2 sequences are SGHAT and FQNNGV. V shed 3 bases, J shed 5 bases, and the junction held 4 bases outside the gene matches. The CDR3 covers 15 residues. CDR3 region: CASSLRTGNNSPLHF. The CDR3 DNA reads TGTGCCAGCAGCTTGCGGACAGGAAATAATTCACCCCTCCACTTT.

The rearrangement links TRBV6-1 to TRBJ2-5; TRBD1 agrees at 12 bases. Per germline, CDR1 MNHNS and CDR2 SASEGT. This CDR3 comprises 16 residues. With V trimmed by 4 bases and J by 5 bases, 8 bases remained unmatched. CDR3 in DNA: TGTGCCAGCAGTGCCCGATTGGGACAGGGGGCTGAGACCCAGTACTTC. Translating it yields CASSARLGQGAETQYF.

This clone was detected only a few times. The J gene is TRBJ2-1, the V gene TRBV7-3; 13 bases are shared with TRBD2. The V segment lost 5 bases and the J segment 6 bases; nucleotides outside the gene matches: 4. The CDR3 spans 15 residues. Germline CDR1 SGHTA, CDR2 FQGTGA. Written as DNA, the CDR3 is TGTGCCAGCAGCACAGGACTAGCGGGGGTCAATGAGCAGTTCTTC. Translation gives CASSTGLAGVNEQFF.

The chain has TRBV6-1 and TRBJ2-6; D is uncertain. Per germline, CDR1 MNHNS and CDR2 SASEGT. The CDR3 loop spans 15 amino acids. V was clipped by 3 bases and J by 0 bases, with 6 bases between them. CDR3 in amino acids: CASSDQVSGANVLTF. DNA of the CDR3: TGTGCCAGCAGTGACCAGGTCTCTGGGGCCAACGTCCTGACTTTC.

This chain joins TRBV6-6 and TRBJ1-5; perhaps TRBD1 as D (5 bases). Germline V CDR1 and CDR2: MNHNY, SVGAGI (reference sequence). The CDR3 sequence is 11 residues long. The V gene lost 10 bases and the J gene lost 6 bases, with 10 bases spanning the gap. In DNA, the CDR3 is TGTGCCACTCGGGGGAGTCAGCCCCAGCATTTT. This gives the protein CATRGSQPQHF.

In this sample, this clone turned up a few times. The CDR3 DNA sequence: TGTGCCACCAGTGATGGGATCCTTCAGGGGGAGACCCAGTACTTC. Its protein is CATSDGILQGETQYF. This sequence joins TRBV24-1 and TRBJ2-5; TRBD1 might be the D (6 bases). The V end lost 3 bases, the J end lost 5 bases, and 15 bases lay between the germline ends. Germline V lookup: CDR1 KGHDR, CDR2 SFDVKD. The CDR3 runs to 15 residues.

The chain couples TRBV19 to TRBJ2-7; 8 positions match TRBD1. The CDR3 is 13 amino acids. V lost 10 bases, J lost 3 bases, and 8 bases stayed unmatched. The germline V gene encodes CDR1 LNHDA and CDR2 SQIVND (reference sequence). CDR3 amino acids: CATSGGPLYEQYF. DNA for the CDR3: TGTGCCACCTCAGGGGGCCCCCTCTACGAGCAGTACTTC.

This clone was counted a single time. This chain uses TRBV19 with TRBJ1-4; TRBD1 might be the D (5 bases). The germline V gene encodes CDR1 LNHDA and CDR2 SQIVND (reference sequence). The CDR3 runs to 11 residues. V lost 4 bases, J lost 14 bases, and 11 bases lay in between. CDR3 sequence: CASSTGHRLFF. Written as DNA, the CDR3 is TGTGCCAGTAGTACCGGACATCGCCTGTTTTTT.

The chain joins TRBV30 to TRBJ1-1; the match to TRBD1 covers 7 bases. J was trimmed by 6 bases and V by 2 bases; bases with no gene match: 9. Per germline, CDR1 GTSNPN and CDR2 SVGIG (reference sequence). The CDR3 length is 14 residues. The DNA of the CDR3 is TGTGCCTGGAGTACGTACAGGGGTTTGGCTGAAGCTTTCTTT. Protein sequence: CAWSTYRGLAEAFF.

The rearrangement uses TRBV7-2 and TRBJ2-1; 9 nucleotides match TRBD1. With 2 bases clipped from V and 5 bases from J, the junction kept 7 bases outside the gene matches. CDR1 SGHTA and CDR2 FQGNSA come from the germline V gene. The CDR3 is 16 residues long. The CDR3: CASSLLGTGLDNEQFF. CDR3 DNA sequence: TGTGCCAGCAGCTTATTGGGGACAGGGTTAGACAATGAGCAGTTCTTC. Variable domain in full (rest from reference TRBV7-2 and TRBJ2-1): GAGVSQSPSNKVTEKGKDVELRCDPISGHTALYWYRQSLGQGLEFLIYFQGNSAPDKSGLPSDRFSAERTGGSVSTLTIQRTQQEDSAVYLCASSLLGTGLDNEQFFGPGTRLTVL.

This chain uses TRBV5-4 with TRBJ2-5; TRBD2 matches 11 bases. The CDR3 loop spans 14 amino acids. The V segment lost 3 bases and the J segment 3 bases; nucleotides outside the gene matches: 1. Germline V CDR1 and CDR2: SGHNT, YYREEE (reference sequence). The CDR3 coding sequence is TGTGCCAGCAGCTCGGGACTAGCGGAAGAGACCCAGTACTTC. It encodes CASSSGLAEETQYF. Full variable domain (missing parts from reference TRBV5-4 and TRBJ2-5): ETGVTQSPTHLIKTRGQQVTLRCSSQSGHNTVSWYQQALGQGPQFIFQYYREEENGRGNFPPRFSGLQFPNYSSELNVNALELDDSALYLCASSSGLAEETQYFGPGTRLLVL.

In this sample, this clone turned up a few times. CDR3 coding DNA: TGTGCCAGCAGCTTAGCGGGCTCCCTGAGGGGGGAAGCTTTCTTT. Protein sequence: CASSLAGSLRGEAFF. V is TRBV7-2 and J is TRBJ1-1; TRBD1 might be the D (6 bases). Germline CDR1 SGHTA, CDR2 FQGNSA. V lost 0 bases and J 8 bases, leaving 16 bases between the germline ends. This CDR3 is built from 15 residues. Full variable domain (remainder filled in from reference TRBV7-2 and TRBJ1-1): GAGVSQSPSNKVTEKGKDVELRCDPISGHTALYWYRQSLGQGLEFLIYFQGNSAPDKSGLPSDRFSAERTGGSVSTLTIQRTQQEDSAVYLCASSLAGSLRGEAFFGQGTRLTVV.